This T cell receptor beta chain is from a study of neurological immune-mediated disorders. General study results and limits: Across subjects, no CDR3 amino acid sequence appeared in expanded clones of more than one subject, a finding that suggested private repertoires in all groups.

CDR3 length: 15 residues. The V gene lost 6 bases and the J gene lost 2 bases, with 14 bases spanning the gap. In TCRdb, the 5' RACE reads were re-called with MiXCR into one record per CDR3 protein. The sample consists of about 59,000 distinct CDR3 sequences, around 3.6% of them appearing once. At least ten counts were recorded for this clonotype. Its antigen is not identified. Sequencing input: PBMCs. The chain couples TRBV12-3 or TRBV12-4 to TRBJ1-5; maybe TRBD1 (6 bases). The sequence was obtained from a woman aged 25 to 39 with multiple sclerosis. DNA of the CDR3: TGTGCCAGCAGCCCTGGGGGGGGGCGCAATCAGCCCCAGCATTTT. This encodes CASSPGGGRNQPQHF.